This TCR beta chain appears in the sequencing data of a study of cytomegalovirus exposure and HLA in healthy donors. Study-wide findings and caveats: The study listed approximately 170 cytomegalovirus-associated TCR beta chains. Only CMV serostatus was available as immune exposure information. The productive fraction for most TCR beta V segments was about 87% or about 30% in an earlier analysis. Researchers reported in a later analysis that a missense DCLRE1C variant was tied to TCR beta V- and J-gene trimming.

Germline CDR1 MNHEY, CDR2 SVGAGI. The trim removed 2 bases at V and 3 bases at J, leaving 1 base unmatched. There are 16 residues in the CDR3. To note about this clone: Its antigen is still unknown.

Primers included in the PCR were 60 Vbeta and 13 Jbeta primers. Some clones are missing from TCRdb's copy, which holds only in-frame ones; the method was immunoSEQ multiplex PCR. The table has about 150,000 clones, over 60% seen once. The chain recombines TRBV6-5 with TRBJ2-2; 12 nucleotides agree with TRBD2. This receptor was obtained from a male donor in good health and CMV-seronegative. Sequenced material: PBMCs. The CDR3, as DNA: TGTGCCAGCAGTTACCTAGCGGGGGGGGACACCGGGGAGCTGTTTTTT. It translates to CASSYLAGGDTGELFF.